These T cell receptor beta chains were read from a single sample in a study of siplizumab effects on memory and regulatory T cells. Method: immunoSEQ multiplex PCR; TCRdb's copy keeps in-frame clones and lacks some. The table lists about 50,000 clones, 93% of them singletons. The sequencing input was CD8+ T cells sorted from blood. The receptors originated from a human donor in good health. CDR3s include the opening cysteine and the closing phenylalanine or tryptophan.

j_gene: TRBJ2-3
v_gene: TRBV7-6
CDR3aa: CASSLSVRGTDTQYF

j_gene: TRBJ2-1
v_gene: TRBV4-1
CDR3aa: CASSQERLNNEQFF

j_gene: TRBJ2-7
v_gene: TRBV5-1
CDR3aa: CASSLWSGQGSHEQYF

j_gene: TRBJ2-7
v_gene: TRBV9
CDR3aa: CASSVESGSSYEQYF

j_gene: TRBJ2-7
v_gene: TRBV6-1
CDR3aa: CASRYIRDYEQYF

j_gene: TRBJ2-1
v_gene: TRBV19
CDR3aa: CASSISSGRANEQFF

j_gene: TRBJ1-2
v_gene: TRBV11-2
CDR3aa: CASSLAGGTYGYTF

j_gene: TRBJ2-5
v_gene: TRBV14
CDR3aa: CASSQYKNQETQYF

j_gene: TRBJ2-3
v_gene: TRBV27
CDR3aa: CASSTQRAGVGADTQYF

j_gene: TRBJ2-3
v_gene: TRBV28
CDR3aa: CASSFTSGTDTQYF

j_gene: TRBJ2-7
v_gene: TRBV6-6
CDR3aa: CASSYSAGDEQYF

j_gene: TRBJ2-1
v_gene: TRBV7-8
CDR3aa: CASSFAFPKYEQFF

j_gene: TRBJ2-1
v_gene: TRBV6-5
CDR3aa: CASRNRDRGSDEQFF

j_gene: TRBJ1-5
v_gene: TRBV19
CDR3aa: CASSTLTPEQPQHF

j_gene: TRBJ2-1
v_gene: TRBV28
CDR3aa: CARYLNRVGSNEQFF

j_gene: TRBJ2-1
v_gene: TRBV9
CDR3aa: CASSVNKREGLSYNEQFF

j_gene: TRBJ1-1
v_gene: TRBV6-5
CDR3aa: CASSYSGGGFTEAFF

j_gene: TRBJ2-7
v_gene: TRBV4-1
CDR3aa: CASSQDWGDPYEQYF

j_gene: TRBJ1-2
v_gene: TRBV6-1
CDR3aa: CASSEVGDGVSHFRNGYTF

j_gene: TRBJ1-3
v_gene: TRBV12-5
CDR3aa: CASGVDWDTIYF

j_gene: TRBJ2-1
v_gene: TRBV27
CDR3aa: CASSLLGRAYNEQFF

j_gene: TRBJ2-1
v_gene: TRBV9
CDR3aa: CASSLIAGTGSFNEQFF

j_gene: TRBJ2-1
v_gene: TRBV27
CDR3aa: CASSPRRGVMDEQFF

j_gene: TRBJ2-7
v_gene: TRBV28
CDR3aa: CASSTNRGGTYEQYF

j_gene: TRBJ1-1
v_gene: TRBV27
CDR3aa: CASSLSKGTYTEAFF

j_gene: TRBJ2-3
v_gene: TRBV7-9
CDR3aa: CASSLGPSLGAQYF

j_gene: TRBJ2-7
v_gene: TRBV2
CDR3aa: CASSESYPTVHF

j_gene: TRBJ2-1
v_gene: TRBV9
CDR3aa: CASSGNQQFF

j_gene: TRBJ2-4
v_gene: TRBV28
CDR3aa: CASSGRLAKNIQYF

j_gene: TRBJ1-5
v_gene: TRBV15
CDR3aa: CATSRLSNQPQHF

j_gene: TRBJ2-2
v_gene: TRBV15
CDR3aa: CATSSTGTGVPGELFF

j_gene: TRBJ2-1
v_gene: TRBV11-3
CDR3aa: CASSTRELPNEQFF

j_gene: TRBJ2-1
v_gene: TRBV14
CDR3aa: CASSQDPHDLWLKDEQFF

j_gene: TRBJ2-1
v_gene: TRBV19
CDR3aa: CASSTSGTSSYNEQFF

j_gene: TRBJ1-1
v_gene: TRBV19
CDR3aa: CASSLGAREAFF

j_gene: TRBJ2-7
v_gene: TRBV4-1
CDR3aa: CASSQDPTGTRMFF

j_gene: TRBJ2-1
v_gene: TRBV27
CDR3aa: CASGIGGSYNEQFF

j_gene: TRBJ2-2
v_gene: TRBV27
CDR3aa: CASSLGWQGFRRVNTGELFF

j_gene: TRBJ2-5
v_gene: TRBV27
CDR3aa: CATKAIRGTLQETQYF

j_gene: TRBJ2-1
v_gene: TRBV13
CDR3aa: CASSLGRQNEQFF

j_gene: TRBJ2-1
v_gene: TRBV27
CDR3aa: CASTFGRAQYNEQFF

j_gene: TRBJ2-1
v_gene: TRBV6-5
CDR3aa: CASSYLWGDEQFF

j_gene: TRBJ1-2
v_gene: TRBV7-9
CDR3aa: CASSLAALNYGYTF